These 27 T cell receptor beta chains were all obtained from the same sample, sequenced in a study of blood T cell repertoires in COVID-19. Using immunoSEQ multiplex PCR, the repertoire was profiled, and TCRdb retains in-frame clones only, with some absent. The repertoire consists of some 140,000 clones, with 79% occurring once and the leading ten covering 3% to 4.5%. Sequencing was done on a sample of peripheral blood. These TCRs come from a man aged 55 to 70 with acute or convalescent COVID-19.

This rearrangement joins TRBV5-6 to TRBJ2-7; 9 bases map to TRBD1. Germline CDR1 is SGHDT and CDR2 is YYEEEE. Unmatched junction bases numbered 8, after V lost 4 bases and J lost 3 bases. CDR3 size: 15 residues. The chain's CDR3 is CASSNYRGRVYEQYF. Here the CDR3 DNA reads TGTGCCAGCAGCAACTACAGGGGGCGCGTCTACGAGCAGTACTTC.

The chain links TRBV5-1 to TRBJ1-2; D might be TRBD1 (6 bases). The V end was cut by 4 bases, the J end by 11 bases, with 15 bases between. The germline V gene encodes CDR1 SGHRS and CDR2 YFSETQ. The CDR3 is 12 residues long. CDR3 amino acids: CASSVTGFGYTF. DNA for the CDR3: TGCGCCAGCAGCGTGACAGGCTTCGGATACACCTTC.

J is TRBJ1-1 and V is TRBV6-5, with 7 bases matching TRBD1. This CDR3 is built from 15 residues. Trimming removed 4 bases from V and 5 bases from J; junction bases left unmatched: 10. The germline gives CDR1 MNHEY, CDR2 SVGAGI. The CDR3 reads CASSFLDRAGTEAFF. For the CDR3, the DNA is TGTGCCAGCAGTTTCCTAGACAGGGCAGGTACTGAAGCTTTCTTT.

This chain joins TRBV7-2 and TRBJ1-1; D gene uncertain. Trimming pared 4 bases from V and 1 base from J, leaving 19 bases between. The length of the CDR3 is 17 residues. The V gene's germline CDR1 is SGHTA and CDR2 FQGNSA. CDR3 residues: CASSSYPSRQQNTEAFF. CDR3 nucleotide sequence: TGTGCCAGCAGCTCCTATCCAAGCAGACAACAGAACACTGAAGCTTTCTTT.

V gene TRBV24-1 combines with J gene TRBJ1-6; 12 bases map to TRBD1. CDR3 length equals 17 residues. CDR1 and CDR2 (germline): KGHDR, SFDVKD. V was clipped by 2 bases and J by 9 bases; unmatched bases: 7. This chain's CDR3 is CATSDSGGTGGPSPLHF. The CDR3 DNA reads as TGTGCCACCAGTGATTCGGGGGGGACAGGGGGCCCTTCACCCCTCCACTTT.

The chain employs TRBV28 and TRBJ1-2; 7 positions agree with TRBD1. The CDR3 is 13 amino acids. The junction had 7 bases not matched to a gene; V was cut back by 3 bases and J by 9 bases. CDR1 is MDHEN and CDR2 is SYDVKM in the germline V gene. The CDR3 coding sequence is TGTGCCAGCAGTTTTGGCAGGGGGTATCGCTACACCTTC. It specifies CASSFGRGYRYTF.

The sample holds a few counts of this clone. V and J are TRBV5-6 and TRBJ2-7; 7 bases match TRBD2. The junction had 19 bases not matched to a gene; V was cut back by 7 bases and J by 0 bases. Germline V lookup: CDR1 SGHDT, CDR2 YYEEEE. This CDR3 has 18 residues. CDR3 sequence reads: CASSLATGGSWGSYEQYF. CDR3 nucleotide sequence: TGTGCCAGCTCACTTGCCACCGGGGGGAGTTGGGGCTCCTACGAGCAGTACTTC.

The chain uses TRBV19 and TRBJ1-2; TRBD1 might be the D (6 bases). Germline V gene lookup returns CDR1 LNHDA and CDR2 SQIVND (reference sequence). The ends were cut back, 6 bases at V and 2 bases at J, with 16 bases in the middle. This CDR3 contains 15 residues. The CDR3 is CASRSSTGHNYGYTF. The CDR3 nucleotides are TGTGCCAGTAGGTCCAGTACAGGGCACAACTATGGCTACACCTTC.

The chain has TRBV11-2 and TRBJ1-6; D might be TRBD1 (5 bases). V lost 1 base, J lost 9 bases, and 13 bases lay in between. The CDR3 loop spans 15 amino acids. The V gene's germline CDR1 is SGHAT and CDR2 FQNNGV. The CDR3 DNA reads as TGTGCCAGCAGCTTAGGGGGGGGTTTAGTTTCACCCCTCCACTTT. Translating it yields CASSLGGGLVSPLHF.

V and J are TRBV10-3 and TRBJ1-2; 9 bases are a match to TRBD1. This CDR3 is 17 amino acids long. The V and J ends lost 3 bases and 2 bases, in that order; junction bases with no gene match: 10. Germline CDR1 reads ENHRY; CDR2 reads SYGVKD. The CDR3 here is CAISDGTGPQPNYGYTF. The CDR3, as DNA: TGTGCCATCAGTGACGGGACAGGGCCCCAACCCAACTATGGCTACACCTTC.

The CDR3, as DNA: TGTGCCAGCAGGGGACTAGCGGGAGCGGTGACCCAGTACTTC. Protein: CASRGLAGAVTQYF. The chain recombines TRBV28 with TRBJ2-5, with TRBD2 matching 14 bases. Germline-derived CDR1 and CDR2 are MDHEN and SYDVKM. J gave up 7 bases and V 6 bases, and 4 bases lay outside the gene matches. The CDR3 runs 14 residues.

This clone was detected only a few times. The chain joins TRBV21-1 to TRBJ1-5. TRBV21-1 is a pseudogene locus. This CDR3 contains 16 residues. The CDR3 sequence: CASSKEGGGGNQPQHF. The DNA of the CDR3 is TGTGCCAGCAGCAAAGAGGGGGGGGGAGGAAATCAGCCCCAGCATTTT.

The CDR3 region is CATSPGLSNQPQHF. The CDR3 nucleotides are TGTGCCACTTCTCCGGGACTGAGCAATCAGCCCCAGCATTTT. The rearrangement joins TRBV10-3 to TRBJ1-5; perhaps TRBD1 as D (5 bases). The ends were cut back, 10 bases at V and 1 base at J, with 14 bases in the middle. The germline V gene has CDR1 ENHRY and CDR2 SYGVKD. The CDR3 covers 14 residues.

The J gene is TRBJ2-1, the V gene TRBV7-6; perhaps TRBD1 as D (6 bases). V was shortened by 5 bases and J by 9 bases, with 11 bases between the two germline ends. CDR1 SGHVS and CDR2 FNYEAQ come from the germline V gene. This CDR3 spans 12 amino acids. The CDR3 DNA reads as TGTGCCAGCAGCCTACAGGGTGGTGAGCAGTTCTTC. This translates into CASSLQGGEQFF. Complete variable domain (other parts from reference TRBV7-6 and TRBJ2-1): GAGVSQSPRYKVTKRGQDVALRCDPISGHVSLYWYRQALGQGPEFLTYFNYEAQQDKSGLPNDRFSAERPEGSISTLTIQRTEQRDSAMYRCASSLQGGEQFFGPGTRLTVL.

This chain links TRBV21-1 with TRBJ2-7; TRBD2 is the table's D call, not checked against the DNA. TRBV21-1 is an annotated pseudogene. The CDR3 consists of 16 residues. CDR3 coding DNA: TGTGCCAGCGTCCAAAGGGGCGGGAGGGGATCCTACGAGCAGTACTTC. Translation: CASVQRGGRGSYEQYF.

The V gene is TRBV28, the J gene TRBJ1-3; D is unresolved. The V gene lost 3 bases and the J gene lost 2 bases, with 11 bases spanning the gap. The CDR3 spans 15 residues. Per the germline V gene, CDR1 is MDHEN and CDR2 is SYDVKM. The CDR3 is CASSFQSRPGNTIYF. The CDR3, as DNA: TGTGCCAGCAGTTTTCAAAGCAGGCCTGGAAACACCATATATTTT. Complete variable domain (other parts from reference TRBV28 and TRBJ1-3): DVKVTQSSRYLVKRTGEKVFLECVQDMDHENMFWYRQDPGLGLRLIYFSYDVKMKEKGDIPEGYSVSREKKERFSLILESASTNQTSMYLCASSFQSRPGNTIYFGEGSWLTVV.

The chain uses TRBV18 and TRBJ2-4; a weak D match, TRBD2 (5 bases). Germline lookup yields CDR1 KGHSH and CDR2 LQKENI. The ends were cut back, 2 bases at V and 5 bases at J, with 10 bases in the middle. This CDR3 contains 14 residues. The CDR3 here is CASSPILAENIQYF. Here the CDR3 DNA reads TGTGCCAGCTCACCAATCCTAGCAGAAAACATTCAGTACTTC.

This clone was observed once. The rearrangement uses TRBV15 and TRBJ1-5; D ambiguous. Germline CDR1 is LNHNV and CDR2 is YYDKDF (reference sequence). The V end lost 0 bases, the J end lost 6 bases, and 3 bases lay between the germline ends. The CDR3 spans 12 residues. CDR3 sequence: CATSRDSQPQHF. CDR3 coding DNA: TGTGCCACCAGCAGAGATAGTCAGCCCCAGCATTTT.

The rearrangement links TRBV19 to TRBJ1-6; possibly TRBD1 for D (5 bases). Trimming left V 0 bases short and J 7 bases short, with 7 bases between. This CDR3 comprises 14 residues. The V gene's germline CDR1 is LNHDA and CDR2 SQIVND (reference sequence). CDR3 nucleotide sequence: TGTGCCAGTAGTATAGAAGGGGTCAATTCACCCCTCCACTTT. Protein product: CASSIEGVNSPLHF.

CDR3 DNA: TGTGCCAGCAGTCACGAGGAGGCAGGAGACTATGGCTACACCTTC. Translation: CASSHEEAGDYGYTF. The rearrangement joins TRBV7-2 to TRBJ1-2; D unresolved. Trimming pared 6 bases from V and 3 bases from J, leaving 17 bases between. In germline, CDR1 is SGHTA, CDR2 FQGNSA. The CDR3 runs 15 residues.

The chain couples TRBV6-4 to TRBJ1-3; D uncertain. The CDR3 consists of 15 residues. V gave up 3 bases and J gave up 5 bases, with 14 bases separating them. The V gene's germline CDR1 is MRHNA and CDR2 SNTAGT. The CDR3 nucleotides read TGTGCCAGCAGTGAACGTGTCGGAGGGAGAAACACCATATATTTT. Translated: CASSERVGGRNTIYF.

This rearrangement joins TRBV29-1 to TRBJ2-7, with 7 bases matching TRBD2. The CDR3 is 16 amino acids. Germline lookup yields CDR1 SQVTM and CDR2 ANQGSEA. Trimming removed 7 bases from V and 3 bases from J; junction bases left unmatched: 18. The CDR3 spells CSAPILRASGGYEQYF. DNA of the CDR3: TGCAGCGCCCCTATTCTGCGGGCTAGCGGAGGCTACGAGCAGTACTTC.

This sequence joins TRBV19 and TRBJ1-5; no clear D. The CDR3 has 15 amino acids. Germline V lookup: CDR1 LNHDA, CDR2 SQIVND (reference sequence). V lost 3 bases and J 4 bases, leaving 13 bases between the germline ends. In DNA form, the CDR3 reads TGTGCCAGTAGTATCCGGGGTAATCTTAATCAGCCCCAGCATTTT. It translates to CASSIRGNLNQPQHF.

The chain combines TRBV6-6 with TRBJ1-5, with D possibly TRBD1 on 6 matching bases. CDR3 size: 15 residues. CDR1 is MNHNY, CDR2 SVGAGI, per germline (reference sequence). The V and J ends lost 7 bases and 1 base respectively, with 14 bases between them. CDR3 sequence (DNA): TGTGCCAGCACCACAACAGGGAGCAGCAATCAGCCCCAGCATTTT. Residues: CASTTTGSSNQPQHF.

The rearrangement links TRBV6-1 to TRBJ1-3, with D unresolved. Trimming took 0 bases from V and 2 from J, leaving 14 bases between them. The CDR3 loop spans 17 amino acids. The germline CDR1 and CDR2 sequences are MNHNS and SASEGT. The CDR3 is CASSEAFLGRAGNTIYF. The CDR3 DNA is TGTGCCAGCAGTGAAGCCTTCCTAGGGAGGGCTGGAAACACCATATATTTT.

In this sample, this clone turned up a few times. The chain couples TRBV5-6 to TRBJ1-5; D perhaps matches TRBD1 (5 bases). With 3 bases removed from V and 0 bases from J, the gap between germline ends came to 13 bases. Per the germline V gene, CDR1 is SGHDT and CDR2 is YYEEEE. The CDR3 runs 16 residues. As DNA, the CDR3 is TGTGCCAGCAGCTCGTGGCGGGACTATAGCAATCAGCCCCAGCATTTT. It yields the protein CASSSWRDYSNQPQHF.

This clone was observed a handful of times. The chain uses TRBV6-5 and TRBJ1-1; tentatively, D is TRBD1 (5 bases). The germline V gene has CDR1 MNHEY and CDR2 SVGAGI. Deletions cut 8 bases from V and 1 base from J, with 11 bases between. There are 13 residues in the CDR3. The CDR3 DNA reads TGTGCCAGCGGGGCCACCCGGAACACTGAAGCTTTCTTT. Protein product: CASGATRNTEAFF.